This entry lists 18 T cell receptor beta chains sequenced from one sample in a study of cytomegalovirus exposure and HLA in healthy donors. In the PCR, 60 Vbeta and 13 Jbeta primers were used. TCRdb's copy holds only in-frame clones and misses some; the assay was immunoSEQ multiplex PCR. This sample yields more than 70,000 clones, of which about two thirds are seen a single time; less than 9% belongs to the top ten. Sequencing was performed on PBMCs. All receptors come from a man between 35 and 55 years old in good health and CMV-seropositive.

The chain joins TRBV6-6 to TRBJ1-4; D unresolved. CDR3 length: 11 residues. Germline values: CDR1 MNHNY, CDR2 SVGAGI (reference sequence). Between the trimmed V and J ends, which lost 5 bases and 10 bases, there was a span of 8 bases. The CDR3 protein is CASSPSLKLFF. As DNA, the CDR3 is TGTGCCAGCAGTCCCTCTTTAAAACTGTTTTTT.

This chain links TRBV29-1 with TRBJ2-3, with 7 bases aligning to TRBD2. J lost 5 bases, V lost 0 bases, and 5 bases had no gene match. In germline, CDR1 is SQVTM, CDR2 ANQGSEA. The CDR3 is 14 residues long. CDR3: CSVEDRGRGDTQYF. As DNA, the CDR3 is TGCAGCGTTGAAGATAGAGGGAGGGGAGATACGCAGTATTTT.

The V and J genes are TRBV7-9 and TRBJ1-4; a weak D match, TRBD1 (5 bases). This CDR3 spans 14 amino acids. Germline CDR1 reads SEHNR; CDR2 reads FQNEAQ (reference sequence). Trimming shortened V by 6 bases and J by 8 bases, and 16 bases separated the two germline ends. The CDR3 loop is CASSRRGRREKLFF. The DNA of the CDR3 is TGTGCCAGCAGTCGGCGGGGGAGGAGAGAAAAACTGTTTTTT.

Comment on this clone: The germline gene is not matched at one end of the junction; a read error may be the cause. CDR3 protein: CASSLDRGRGETQYF. The CDR3 region has the DNA TGTGCTAGCAGCCTGGACAGGGGGCGAGGAGAGACCCAGTACTTC. V is TRBV7-7 and J is TRBJ2-5; 11 bases line up with TRBD1. Looked up from germline, CDR1 is SSHAT and CDR2 is FNYEAQ (reference sequence). This CDR3 has 15 residues.

The genes are TRBV6-5 and TRBJ1-1; D perhaps matches TRBD1 (6 bases). The CDR3 covers 13 residues. The V gene lost 8 bases and the J gene lost 6 bases, with 16 bases spanning the gap. Germline CDR1 is MNHEY and CDR2 is SVGAGI. In nucleotides, the CDR3 is TGTGCCAGCCGGGACAACGAACGGCCTGAAGCTTTCTTT. Translation gives CASRDNERPEAFF.

The chain employs TRBV5-1 and TRBJ2-3; a weak D match, TRBD2 (6 bases). Germline V gene data show CDR1 as SGHRS and CDR2 as YFSETQ. The CDR3 is made up of 15 amino acids. V was pared by 0 bases and J by 1 base, with 9 bases between. CDR3 sequence: CASSLDWGGTDTQYF. CDR3 DNA: TGCGCCAGCAGCTTGGACTGGGGGGGCACAGATACGCAGTATTTT.

This chain connects TRBV18 to TRBJ1-1; D perhaps matches TRBD1 (6 bases). The V end lost 6 bases, the J end lost 5 bases, and 16 bases lay between the germline ends. The CDR3 runs 14 residues. Germline values: CDR1 KGHSH, CDR2 LQKENI. CDR3 sequence: CASSLEQGETEAFF. DNA for the CDR3: TGTGCCAGCTCGCTAGAACAGGGTGAGACTGAAGCTTTCTTT.

The chain has TRBV5-5 and TRBJ1-4; TRBD1 is a possible D gene (5 bases). The CDR3 is 14 residues long. Germline loops: CDR1 SGHKS, CDR2 YYEKEE (reference sequence). Trimming removed 4 bases from V and 7 bases from J, with 14 bases in between. The CDR3 region is CASSLEWGSEKLFF. DNA for the CDR3: TGTGCCAGCAGCCTGGAGTGGGGCAGTGAAAAACTGTTTTTT.

This clone came up once. The CDR3 DNA reads as TGTGCCAGTAGGAATCCAGGGGGCACTCAGCCCCAGCATTTT. Encoded protein: CASRNPGGTQPQHF. The chain recombines TRBV19 with TRBJ1-5, with 8 bases that match TRBD1. Trimming at V came to 6 bases and at J to 6 bases, leaving 7 bases not matched to a gene. The CDR3 is 14 residues long. Germline values: CDR1 LNHDA, CDR2 SQIVND (reference sequence). Based on the CDR3 plus reference TRBV19 and TRBJ1-5, the full variable domain is DGGITQSPKYLFRKEGQNVTLSCEQNLNHDAMYWYRQDPGQGLRLIYYSQIVNDFQKGDIAEGYSVSREKKESFPLTVTSAQKNPTAFYLCASRNPGGTQPQHFGDGTRLSIL.

V usage is TRBV5-4 and J usage is TRBJ2-1; maybe TRBD1 (5 bases). The germline V gene encodes CDR1 SGHNT and CDR2 YYREEE (reference sequence). Trimming stripped 2 bases from V and 3 bases from J, with 9 bases between. The CDR3 runs to 14 residues. In nucleotides, the CDR3 is TGTGCCAGCAGCTTATCCACAGGCTACAATGAGCAGTTCTTC. Translating it yields CASSLSTGYNEQFF. The full variable domain, completed using reference TRBV5-4 and TRBJ2-1, is ETGVTQSPTHLIKTRGQQVTLRCSSQSGHNTVSWYQQALGQGPQFIFQYYREEENGRGNFPPRFSGLQFPNYSSELNVNALELDDSALYLCASSLSTGYNEQFFGPGTRLTVL.

This rearrangement joins TRBV9 to TRBJ1-2, with a possible D match to TRBD1 (5 bases). CDR1 and CDR2 from the germline V gene are SGDLS and YYNGEE. V gave up 0 bases and J gave up 8 bases, with 17 bases separating them. The CDR3 runs 15 residues. The CDR3 nucleotides are TGTGCCAGCAGCGTAGGGTTCCAGGGCGGTAGGGGCTACACCTTC. It translates to CASSVGFQGGRGYTF.

The chain is built from TRBV27 and TRBJ1-1; possible D gene TRBD1, 5 bases. CDR3 length: 14 amino acids. The germline CDR1 and CDR2 sequences are MNHEY and SMNVEV (reference sequence). The V gene lost 6 bases and the J gene lost 7 bases, with 18 bases spanning the gap. The CDR3 region is CASSIRGSSGEAFF. CDR3 sequence (DNA): TGTGCCAGCAGCATTAGGGGATCCTCGGGTGAAGCTTTCTTT.

This clone has only a few counts. The chain couples TRBV4-2 to TRBJ2-3, with D perhaps matching TRBD2 (5 bases). Germline V gene lookup returns CDR1 LGHNA and CDR2 YNFKEQ. Trimming left V 1 base short and J 6 bases short, with 5 bases between. The CDR3 has 12 amino acids. CDR3 coding DNA: TGTGCCAGCAGCCAAGGAGGGGATACGCAGTATTTT. This codes for CASSQGGDTQYF.

The chain employs TRBV6-5 and TRBJ2-7, with TRBD1 identical over 7 bases. Germline assignment: CDR1 MNHEY and CDR2 SVGAGI. CDR3 length: 13 residues. The V segment lost 5 bases and the J segment 0 bases; nucleotides outside the gene matches: 1. CDR3 DNA sequence: TGTGCCAGCAGTCGACAGGGCTCCTACGAGCAGTACTTC. It specifies CASSRQGSYEQYF.

The chain combines TRBV28 with TRBJ1-2; TRBD1 might be the D (6 bases). Trimming pared 6 bases from V and 4 bases from J, leaving 15 bases between. The germline V gene has CDR1 MDHEN and CDR2 SYDVKM. CDR3 size: 14 residues. The CDR3 coding sequence is TGTGCCAGCAGCGTGGTATGGACAGCCTATGGCTACACCTTC. Protein sequence: CASSVVWTAYGYTF.

The genes are TRBV7-9 and TRBJ1-1; 8 nucleotides agree with TRBD1. The CDR3 is made up of 15 amino acids. Germline values: CDR1 SEHNR, CDR2 FQNEAQ (reference sequence). Unmatched junction bases numbered 1, after V lost 1 base and J lost 0 bases. CDR3 DNA sequence: TGTGCCAGCAGCTTAGGACAGGGGCTGAACACTGAAGCTTTCTTT. This codes for CASSLGQGLNTEAFF. The full variable domain, its missing parts supplied by reference TRBV7-9 and TRBJ1-1, is DTGVSQNPRHKITKRGQNVTFRCDPISEHNRLYWYRQTLGQGPEFLTYFQNEAQLEKSRLLSDRFSAERPKGSFSTLEIQRTEQGDSAMYLCASSLGQGLNTEAFFGQGTRLTVV.

This rearrangement joins TRBV5-1 to TRBJ1-1; a weak D match, TRBD1 (6 bases). V shed 4 bases and J shed 4 bases, with 17 bases lying between them. The CDR3 length is 15 residues. The germline V gene has CDR1 SGHRS and CDR2 YFSETQ. CDR3: CASSDLQGGGTEAFF. The CDR3 DNA reads TGCGCCAGCAGCGACCTACAGGGTGGTGGCACTGAAGCTTTCTTT.

The chain uses TRBV13 and TRBJ1-1, with D possibly TRBD1 on 6 matching bases. V was clipped by 1 base and J by 4 bases, with 7 bases between them. The V gene's germline CDR1 is PRHDT and CDR2 FYEKMQ (reference sequence). The CDR3 length is 13 residues. The CDR3 bases are TGTGCCAGCAGCTTAGTGGGGGCCACTGAAGCTTTCTTT. This encodes CASSLVGATEAFF.